Presented here are 6 T cell receptor beta chains from one specimen sequenced in a study of CDR3 diversity in severe acne (dated by TCRdb to about 2019). Library method: PCR. The sample was run on an Illumina HiSeq 2000. TCRdb ran its own pipeline on the public reads, namely fastp trimming at Q25 and MiXCR clone calling, and kept in-frame beta chains. CDR3 protein sequences are deduplicated, and each keeps its most common genes and DNA. Within this sample are more than 70,000 distinct CDR3 sequences, with 49% of them counted one time only. Approximately 10% of the sample lies in the top ten. What was sequenced was blood. These receptors were taken from a male donor with severe acne vulgaris.

The table lists this clonotype with many counts. Its ends do not fully match the called genes, so a read error is possible. The chain combines TRBV6-5 with TRBJ1-1, with TRBD1 identical over 7 bases. The CDR3 covers 13 residues. Germline lookup yields CDR1 MNHEY and CDR2 SVGAGI. This CDR3 reads CVSSETGQYEAFF. As DNA, the CDR3 is TGTGTCAGCAGTGAAACGGGACAGTATGAAGCTTTCTTT.

About this clonotype itself: The junction does not match germline at one end; this may be a read error. The V gene is TRBV7-9, the J gene TRBJ2-5; the match to TRBD2 covers 7 bases. Germline values: CDR1 SEHNR, CDR2 FQNEAQ (reference sequence). This CDR3 contains 17 residues. Here the CDR3 reads CASSWAPRSGTKETKYF. CDR3 nucleotides: TGCGCCAGCAGCTGGGCACCCAGGAGCGGGACTAAAGAGACAAAGTACTTC.

This chain connects TRBV6-5 to TRBJ2-1, with 11 bases that match TRBD2. The CDR3 has 15 residues. Trimming cost V 2 bases and J 4 bases; bases outside gene matches: 1. Looked up from germline, CDR1 is MNHEY and CDR2 is SVGAGI. CDR3 nucleotide sequence: TGTGCCAGCAGTTACGGGACTAGCGGTTACAATGAGCAGTTCTTC. Encoded protein: CASSYGTSGYNEQFF.

This clonotype was counted many times. This chain links TRBV15 with TRBJ1-2; D ambiguous. Germline CDR1 LNHNV, CDR2 YYDKDF (reference sequence). With 6 bases removed from V and 5 bases from J, the gap between germline ends came to 7 bases. CDR3 length: 11 amino acids. DNA of the CDR3: TGTGCCACCAGACGTGATTATGGCTACACCTTC. This codes for CATRRDYGYTF.

This clonotype has at least ten counts. The chain uses TRBV19 and TRBJ1-1, with D unresolved. Per the germline V gene, CDR1 is LNHDA and CDR2 is SQIVND (reference sequence). V gave up 8 bases and J gave up 2 bases, with 9 bases separating them. The CDR3 loop spans 12 amino acids. CDR3 in amino acids: CASDHRNTEAFF. In DNA, the CDR3 is TGTGCCAGTGATCATCGAAACACTGAAGCTTTCTTT.

In this sample, this clonotype turned up a few times. V gene TRBV6-2 or TRBV6-3 combines with J gene TRBJ1-5; D is uncertain. In germline, CDR1 is MNHEY, CDR2 SVGEGT. V dropped 4 bases and J dropped 6 bases, with 13 bases sitting between them. The length of the CDR3 is 14 residues. This chain's CDR3 is CASSLGFGSQPQHF. The CDR3 DNA follows: TGTGCCAGCAGTTTGGGTTTTGGGTCTCAGCCCCAGCATTTT.